This T cell receptor (beta chain) is from a study of shared clonotypes between healthy human individuals. Study summary: CD4 naive cells filled three plates per donor, CD4 memory three, CD8 naive two and CD8 memory one.

The CDR3 contains 13 residues. The germline V gene has CDR1 SGHKS and CDR2 YYEKEE (reference sequence). Trimming removed 4 bases from V and 7 bases from J, with 12 bases in between. Memory CD4+ cells were the fraction left after CD45RA+ naive selection. Produced via immunoSEQ multiplex PCR; TCRdb's table is partial and in-frame only. The sample has over a million clones, roughly 95% seen once. The J gene is TRBJ1-5, the V gene TRBV5-5; no reliable D call. The specimen sequenced was naive CD4+ T cells sorted from blood. Subset described: CD45RA+ positively selected. The clonotype comes from a man between 25 and 39 years old in good health. This chain's CDR3 is CASSLSGWQPQHF. DNA for the CDR3: TGTGCCAGCAGCCTCTCCGGCTGGCAGCCCCAGCATTTT. The whole variable domain, remainder taken from reference TRBV5-5 and TRBJ1-5, is DAGVTQSPTHLIKTRGQQVTLRCSPISGHKSVSWYQQVLGQGPQFIFQYYEKEERGRGNFPDRFSARQFPNYSSELNVNALLLGDSALYLCASSLSGWQPQHFGDGTRLSIL.